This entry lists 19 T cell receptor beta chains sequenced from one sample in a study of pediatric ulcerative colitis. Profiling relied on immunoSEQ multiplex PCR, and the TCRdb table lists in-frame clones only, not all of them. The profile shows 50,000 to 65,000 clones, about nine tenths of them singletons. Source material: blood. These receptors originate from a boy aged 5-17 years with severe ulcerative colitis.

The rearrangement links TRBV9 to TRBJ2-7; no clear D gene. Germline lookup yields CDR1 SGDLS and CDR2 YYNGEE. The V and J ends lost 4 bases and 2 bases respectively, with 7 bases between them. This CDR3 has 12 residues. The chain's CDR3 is CASSPGPYEQYF. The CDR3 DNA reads TGTGCCAGCAGCCCCGGTCCCTACGAGCAGTACTTC.

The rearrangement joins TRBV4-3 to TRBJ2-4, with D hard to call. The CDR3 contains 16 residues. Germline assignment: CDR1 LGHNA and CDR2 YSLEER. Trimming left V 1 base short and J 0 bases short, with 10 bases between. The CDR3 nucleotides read TGCGCCAGCAGCCAAGCGCTGTCGACAGCCAAAAACATTCAGTACTTC. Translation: CASSQALSTAKNIQYF.

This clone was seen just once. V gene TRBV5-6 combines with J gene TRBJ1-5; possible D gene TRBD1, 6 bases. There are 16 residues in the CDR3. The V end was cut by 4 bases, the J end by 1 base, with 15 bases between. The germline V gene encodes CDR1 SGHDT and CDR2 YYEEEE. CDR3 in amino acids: CASSAHREGSNQPQHF. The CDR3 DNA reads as TGTGCCAGCAGCGCTCACAGGGAGGGGAGCAATCAGCCCCAGCATTTT.

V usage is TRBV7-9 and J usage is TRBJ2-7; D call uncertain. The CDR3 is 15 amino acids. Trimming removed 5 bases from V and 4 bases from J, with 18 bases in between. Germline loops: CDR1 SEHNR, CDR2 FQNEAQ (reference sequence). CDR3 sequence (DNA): TGTGCCAGCAGCGCGGCCCTACCCCCCTCTTACGAGCAGTACTTC. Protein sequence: CASSAALPPSYEQYF.

CDR3 bases: TGTGCCAGCAGCTTAGGGCCGGCAGGGGGCACTGAAGCTTTCTTT. Translating it yields CASSLGPAGGTEAFF. J is TRBJ1-1 and V is TRBV7-6, with 7 bases that match TRBD1. Trimming at V came to 1 base and at J to 4 bases, leaving 6 bases not matched to a gene. The CDR3 consists of 15 residues. CDR1 is SGHVS and CDR2 is FNYEAQ in the germline V gene.

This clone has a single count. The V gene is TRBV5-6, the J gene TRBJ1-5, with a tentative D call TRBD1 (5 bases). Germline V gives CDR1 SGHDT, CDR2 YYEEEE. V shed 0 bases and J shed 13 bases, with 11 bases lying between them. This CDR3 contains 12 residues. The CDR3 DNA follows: TGTGCCAGCAGCTTGGCCGTAGGGGTTCAGCATTTT. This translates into CASSLAVGVQHF.

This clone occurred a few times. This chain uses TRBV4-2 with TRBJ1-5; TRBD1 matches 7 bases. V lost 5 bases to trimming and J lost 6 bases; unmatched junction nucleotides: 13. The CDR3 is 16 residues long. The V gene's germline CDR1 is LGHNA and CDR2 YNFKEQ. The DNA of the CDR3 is TGTGCCAGCAGCTACAGGCTTGCAGGGGGAGGTCAGCCCCAGCATTTT. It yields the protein CASSYRLAGGGQPQHF.

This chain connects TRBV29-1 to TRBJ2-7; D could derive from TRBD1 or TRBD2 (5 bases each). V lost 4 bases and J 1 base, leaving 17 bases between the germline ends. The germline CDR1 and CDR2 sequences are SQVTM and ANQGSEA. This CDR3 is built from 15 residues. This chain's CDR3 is CSVVPGTQASYEQYF. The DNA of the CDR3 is TGCAGCGTTGTTCCTGGGACCCAAGCGTCCTACGAGCAGTACTTC.

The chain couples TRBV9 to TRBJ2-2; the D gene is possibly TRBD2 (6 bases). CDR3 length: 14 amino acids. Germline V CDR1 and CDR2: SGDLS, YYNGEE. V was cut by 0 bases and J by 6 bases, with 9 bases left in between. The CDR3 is CASSVVSGAGELFF. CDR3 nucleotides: TGTGCCAGCAGCGTAGTGTCGGGGGCCGGGGAGCTGTTTTTT. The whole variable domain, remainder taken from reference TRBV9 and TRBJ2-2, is DSGVTQTPKHLITATGQRVTLRCSPRSGDLSVYWYQQSLDQGLQFLIQYYNGEERAKGNILERFSAQQFPDLHSELNLSSLELGDSALYFCASSVVSGAGELFFGEGSRLTVL.

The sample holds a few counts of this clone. The CDR3 bases are TGCAGCGTTGTGGTGGCTGAAGCTTTCTTT. It codes for CSVVVAEAFF. This chain connects TRBV29-1 to TRBJ1-1; D is unresolved. V was pared by 4 bases and J by 6 bases, with 6 bases between. The CDR3 length is 10 residues. Looked up from germline, CDR1 is SQVTM and CDR2 is ANQGSEA.

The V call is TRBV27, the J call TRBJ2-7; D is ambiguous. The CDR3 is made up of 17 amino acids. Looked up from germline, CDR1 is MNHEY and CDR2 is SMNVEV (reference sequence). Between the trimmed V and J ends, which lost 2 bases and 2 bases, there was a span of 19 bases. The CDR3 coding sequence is TGTGCCAGCAGTTTACGAAGGACCGATGAGTTTACCTACGAGCAGTACTTC. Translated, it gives CASSLRRTDEFTYEQYF.

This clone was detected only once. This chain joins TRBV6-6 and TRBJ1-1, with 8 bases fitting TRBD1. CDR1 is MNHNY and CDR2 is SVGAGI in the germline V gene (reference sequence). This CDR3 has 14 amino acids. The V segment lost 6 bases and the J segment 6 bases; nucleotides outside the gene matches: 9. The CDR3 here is CASRSNRGMAEAFF. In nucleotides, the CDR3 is TGTGCCAGCAGATCTAACAGGGGGATGGCTGAAGCTTTCTTT.

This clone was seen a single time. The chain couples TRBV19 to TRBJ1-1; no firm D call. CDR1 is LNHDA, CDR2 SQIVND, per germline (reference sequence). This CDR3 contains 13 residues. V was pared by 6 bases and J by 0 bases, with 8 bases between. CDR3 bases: TGTGCCAGTAGCTCGGCCTTGAACACTGAAGCTTTCTTT. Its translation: CASSSALNTEAFF. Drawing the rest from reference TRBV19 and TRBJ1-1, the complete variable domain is DGGITQSPKYLFRKEGQNVTLSCEQNLNHDAMYWYRQDPGQGLRLIYYSQIVNDFQKGDIAEGYSVSREKKESFPLTVTSAQKNPTAFYLCASSSALNTEAFFGQGTRLTVV.

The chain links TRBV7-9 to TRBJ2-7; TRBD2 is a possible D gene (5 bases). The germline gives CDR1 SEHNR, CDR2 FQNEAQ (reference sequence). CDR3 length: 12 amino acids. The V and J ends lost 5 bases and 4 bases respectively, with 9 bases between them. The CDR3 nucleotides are TGTGCCAGCAGCCGGACTGGGTACGAGCAGTACTTC. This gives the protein CASSRTGYEQYF.

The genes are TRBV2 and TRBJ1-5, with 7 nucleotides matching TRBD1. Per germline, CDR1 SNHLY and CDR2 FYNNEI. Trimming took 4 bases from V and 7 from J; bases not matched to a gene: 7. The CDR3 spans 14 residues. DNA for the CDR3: TGTGCCAGCAGTGGGGGCAGGGGGGGACAGCCCCAGCATTTT. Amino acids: CASSGGRGGQPQHF.

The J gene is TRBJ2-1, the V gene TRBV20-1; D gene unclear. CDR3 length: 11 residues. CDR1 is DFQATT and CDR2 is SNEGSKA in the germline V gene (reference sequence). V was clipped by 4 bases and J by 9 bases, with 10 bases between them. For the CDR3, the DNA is TGCAGTGCTACTCCCGCCGGTGAGCAGTTCTTC. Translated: CSATPAGEQFF.

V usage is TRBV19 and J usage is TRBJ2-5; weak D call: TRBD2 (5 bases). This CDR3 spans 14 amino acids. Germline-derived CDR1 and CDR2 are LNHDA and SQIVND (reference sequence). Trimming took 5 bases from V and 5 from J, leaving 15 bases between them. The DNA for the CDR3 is TGTGCCAGTAGTGAATCAGCGGCCAGGGAGACCCAGTACTTC. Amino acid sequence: CASSESAARETQYF.

The CDR3 loop is CAWSPGTSGSTGELFF. Written as DNA, the CDR3 is TGTGCCTGGAGCCCCGGGACTAGCGGGAGTACCGGGGAGCTGTTTTTT. The chain combines TRBV30 with TRBJ2-2, with 14 nucleotides matching TRBD2. V dropped 3 bases and J dropped 5; count of bases not matched to a gene: 5. The CDR3 contains 16 residues. The V gene's germline CDR1 is GTSNPN and CDR2 SVGIG (reference sequence).

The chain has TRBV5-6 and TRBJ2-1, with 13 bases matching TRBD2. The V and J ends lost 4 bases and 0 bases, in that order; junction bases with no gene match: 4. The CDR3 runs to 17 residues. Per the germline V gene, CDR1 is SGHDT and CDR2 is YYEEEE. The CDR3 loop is CASSLRTSGSSYNEQFF. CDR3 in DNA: TGTGCCAGCAGCCTCCGGACTAGCGGGAGCTCCTACAATGAGCAGTTCTTC.